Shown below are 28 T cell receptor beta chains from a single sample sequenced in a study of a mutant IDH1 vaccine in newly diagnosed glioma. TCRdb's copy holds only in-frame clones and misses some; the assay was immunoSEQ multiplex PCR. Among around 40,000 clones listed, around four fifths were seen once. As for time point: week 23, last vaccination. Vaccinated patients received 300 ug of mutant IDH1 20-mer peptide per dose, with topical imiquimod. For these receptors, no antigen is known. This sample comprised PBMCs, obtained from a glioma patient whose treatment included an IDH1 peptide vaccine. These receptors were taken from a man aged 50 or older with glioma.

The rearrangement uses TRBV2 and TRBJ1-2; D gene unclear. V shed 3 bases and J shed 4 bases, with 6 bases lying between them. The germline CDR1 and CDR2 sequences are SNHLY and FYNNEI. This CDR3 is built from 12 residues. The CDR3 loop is CASSEGSYGYTF. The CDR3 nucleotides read TGTGCCAGCAGTGAGGGGTCCTATGGCTACACCTTC.

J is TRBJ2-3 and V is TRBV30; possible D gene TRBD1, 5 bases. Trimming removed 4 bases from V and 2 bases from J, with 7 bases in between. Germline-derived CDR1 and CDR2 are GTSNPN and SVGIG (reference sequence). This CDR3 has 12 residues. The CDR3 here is CAWKGFTDTQYF. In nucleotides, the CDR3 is TGTGCCTGGAAGGGGTTCACAGATACGCAGTATTTT.

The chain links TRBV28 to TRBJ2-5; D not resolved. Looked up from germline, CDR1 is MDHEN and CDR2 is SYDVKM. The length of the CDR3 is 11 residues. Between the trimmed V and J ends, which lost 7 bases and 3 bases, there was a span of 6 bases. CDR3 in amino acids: CASTKKETQYF. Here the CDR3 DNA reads TGTGCCAGCACGAAGAAAGAGACCCAGTACTTC.

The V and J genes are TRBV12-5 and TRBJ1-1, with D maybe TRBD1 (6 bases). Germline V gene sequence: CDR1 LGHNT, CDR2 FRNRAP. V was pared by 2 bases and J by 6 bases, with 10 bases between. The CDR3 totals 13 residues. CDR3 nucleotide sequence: TGTGCTAGTGGTTTGTGGGGGGCCCCTGAAGCTTTCTTT. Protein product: CASGLWGAPEAFF.

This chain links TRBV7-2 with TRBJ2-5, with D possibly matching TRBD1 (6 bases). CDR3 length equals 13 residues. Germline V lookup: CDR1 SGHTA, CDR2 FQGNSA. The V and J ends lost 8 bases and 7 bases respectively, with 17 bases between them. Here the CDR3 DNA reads TGTGCCAGCGGGACCGGGACACTGGGGACCCAGTACTTC. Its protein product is CASGTGTLGTQYF. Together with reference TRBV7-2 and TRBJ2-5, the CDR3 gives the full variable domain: GAGVSQSPSNKVTEKGKDVELRCDPISGHTALYWYRQSLGQGLEFLIYFQGNSAPDKSGLPSDRFSAERTGGSVSTLTIQRTQQEDSAVYLCASGTGTLGTQYFGPGTRLLVL.

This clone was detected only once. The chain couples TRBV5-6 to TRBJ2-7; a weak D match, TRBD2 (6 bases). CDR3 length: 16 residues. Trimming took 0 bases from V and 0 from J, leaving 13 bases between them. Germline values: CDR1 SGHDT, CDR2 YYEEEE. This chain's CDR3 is CASSLGVGGSSYEQYF. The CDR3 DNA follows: TGTGCCAGCAGCTTGGGGGTGGGGGGATCCTCCTACGAGCAGTACTTC.

The CDR3 spells CASNRDRGKVGYTF. The DNA for the CDR3 is TGTGCCAGCAACCGGGACAGGGGGAAGGTTGGCTACACCTTC. The chain links TRBV5-8 to TRBJ1-2, with 11 bases aligning to TRBD1. V lost 6 bases, J lost 7 bases, and 8 bases stayed unmatched. CDR1 is SGHTS, CDR2 YDEGEE, per germline. The CDR3 totals 14 residues.

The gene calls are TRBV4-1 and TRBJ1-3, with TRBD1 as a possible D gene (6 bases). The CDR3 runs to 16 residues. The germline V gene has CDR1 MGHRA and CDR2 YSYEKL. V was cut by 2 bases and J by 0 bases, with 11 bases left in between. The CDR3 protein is CASSQPDSYSGNTIYF. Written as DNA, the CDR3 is TGCGCCAGCAGCCAACCGGACAGTTACTCTGGAAACACCATATATTTT.

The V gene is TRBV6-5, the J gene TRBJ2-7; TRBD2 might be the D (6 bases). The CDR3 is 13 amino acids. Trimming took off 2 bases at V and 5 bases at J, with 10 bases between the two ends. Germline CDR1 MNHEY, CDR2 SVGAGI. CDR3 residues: CASSYAGQNEQYF. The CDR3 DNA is TGTGCCAGCAGTTACGCGGGGCAGAACGAGCAGTACTTC.

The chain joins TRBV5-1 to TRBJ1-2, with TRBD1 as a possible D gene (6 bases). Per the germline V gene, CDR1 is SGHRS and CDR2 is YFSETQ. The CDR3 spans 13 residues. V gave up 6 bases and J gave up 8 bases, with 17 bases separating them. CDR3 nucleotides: TGCGCCAGCAATGAAGGGACATCCAAAGGCTACACCTTC. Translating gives CASNEGTSKGYTF.

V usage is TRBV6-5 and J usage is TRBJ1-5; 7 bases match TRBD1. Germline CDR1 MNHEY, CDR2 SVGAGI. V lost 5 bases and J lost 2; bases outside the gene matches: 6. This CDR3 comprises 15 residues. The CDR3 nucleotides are TGTGCCAGCAGTGCCGAGACAGGGCGCAATCAGCCCCAGCATTTT. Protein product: CASSAETGRNQPQHF.

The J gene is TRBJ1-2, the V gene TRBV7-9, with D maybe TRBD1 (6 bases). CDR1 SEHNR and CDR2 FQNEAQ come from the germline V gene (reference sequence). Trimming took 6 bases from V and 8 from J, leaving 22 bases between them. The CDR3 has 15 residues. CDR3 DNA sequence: TGTGCCAGCAGATTTCCCCCCAGGGGATGGTACGGCTACACCTTC. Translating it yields CASRFPPRGWYGYTF. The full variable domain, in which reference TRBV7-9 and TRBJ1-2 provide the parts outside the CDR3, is DTGVSQNPRHKITKRGQNVTFRCDPISEHNRLYWYRQTLGQGPEFLTYFQNEAQLEKSRLLSDRFSAERPKGSFSTLEIQRTEQGDSAMYLCASRFPPRGWYGYTFGSGTRLTVV.

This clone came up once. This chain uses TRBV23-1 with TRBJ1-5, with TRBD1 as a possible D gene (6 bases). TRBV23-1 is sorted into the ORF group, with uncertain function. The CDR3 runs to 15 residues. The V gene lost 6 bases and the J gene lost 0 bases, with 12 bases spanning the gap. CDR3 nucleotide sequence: TGCGCCAGCAGCACCGGACAGTATAGCAATCAGCCCCAGCATTTT. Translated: CASSTGQYSNQPQHF.

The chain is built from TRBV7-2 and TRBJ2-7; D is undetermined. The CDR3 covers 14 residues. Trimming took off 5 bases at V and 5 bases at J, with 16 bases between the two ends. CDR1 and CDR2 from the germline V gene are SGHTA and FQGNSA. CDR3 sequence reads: CASSKRASSNEQYF. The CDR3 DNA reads TGTGCCAGCAGCAAAAGGGCTAGTTCTAACGAGCAGTACTTC.

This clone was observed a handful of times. This CDR3 is CAWIRQGLGAFF. CDR3 bases: TGTGCCTGGATTCGCCAGGGGCTAGGAGCTTTCTTT. The chain is built from TRBV30 and TRBJ1-1; a weak D match, TRBD1 (6 bases). The CDR3 spans 12 residues. The V and J ends lost 4 bases and 10 bases respectively, with 16 bases between them. CDR1 and CDR2 from the germline V gene are GTSNPN and SVGIG (reference sequence).

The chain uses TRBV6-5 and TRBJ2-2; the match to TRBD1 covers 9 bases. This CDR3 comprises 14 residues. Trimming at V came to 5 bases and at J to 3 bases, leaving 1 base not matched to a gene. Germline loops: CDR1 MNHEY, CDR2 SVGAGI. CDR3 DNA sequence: TGTGCCAGCAGTCGGGACAGGGACACCGGGGAGCTGTTTTTT. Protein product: CASSRDRDTGELFF.

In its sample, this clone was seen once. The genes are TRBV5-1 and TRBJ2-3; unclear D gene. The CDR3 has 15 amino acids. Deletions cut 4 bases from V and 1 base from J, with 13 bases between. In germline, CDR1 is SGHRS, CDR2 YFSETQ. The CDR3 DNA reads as TGCGCCAGCAGCCACAAACCCCCAGGCACAGATACGCAGTATTTT. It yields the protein CASSHKPPGTDTQYF.

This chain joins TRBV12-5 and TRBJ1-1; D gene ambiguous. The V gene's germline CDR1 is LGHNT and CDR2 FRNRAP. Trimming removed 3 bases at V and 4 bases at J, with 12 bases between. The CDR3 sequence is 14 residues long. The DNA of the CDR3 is TGTGCTAGTGGTTTTGAGATCGGCGGCACTGAAGCTTTCTTT. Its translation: CASGFEIGGTEAFF.

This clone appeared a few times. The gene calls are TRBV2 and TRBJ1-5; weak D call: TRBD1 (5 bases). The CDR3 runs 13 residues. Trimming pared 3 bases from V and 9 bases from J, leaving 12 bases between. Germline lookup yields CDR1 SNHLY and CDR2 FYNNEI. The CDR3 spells CASSDETRGPQHF. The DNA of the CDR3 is TGTGCCAGCAGTGACGAAACGAGGGGGCCCCAGCATTTT.

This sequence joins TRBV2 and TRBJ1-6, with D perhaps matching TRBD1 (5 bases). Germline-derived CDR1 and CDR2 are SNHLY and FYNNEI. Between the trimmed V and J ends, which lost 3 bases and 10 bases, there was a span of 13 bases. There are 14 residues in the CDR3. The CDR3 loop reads CASSDGRVRSPLHF. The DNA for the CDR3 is TGTGCCAGCAGTGATGGCAGGGTCAGGTCACCCCTCCACTTT.

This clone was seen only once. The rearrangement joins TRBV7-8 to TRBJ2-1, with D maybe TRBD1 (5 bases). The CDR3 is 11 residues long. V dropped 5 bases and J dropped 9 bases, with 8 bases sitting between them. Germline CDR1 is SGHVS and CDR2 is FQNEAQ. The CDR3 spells CASSPGSEQFF. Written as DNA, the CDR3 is TGTGCCAGCAGCCCAGGGTCTGAGCAGTTCTTC.

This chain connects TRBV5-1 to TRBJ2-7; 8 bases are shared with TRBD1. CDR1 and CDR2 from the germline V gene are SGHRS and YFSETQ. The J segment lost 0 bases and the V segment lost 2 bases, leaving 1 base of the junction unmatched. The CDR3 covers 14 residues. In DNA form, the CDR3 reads TGCGCCAGCAGCTTCACAGGGGGCTCCTACGAGCAGTACTTC. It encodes CASSFTGGSYEQYF.

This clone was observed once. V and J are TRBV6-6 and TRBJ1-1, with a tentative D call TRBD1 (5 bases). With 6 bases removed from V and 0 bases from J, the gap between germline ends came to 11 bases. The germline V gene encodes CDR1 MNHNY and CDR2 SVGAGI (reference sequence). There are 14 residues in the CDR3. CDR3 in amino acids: CASSLGGVNTEAFF. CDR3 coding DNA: TGTGCCAGCAGCCTCGGAGGGGTGAACACTGAAGCTTTCTTT.

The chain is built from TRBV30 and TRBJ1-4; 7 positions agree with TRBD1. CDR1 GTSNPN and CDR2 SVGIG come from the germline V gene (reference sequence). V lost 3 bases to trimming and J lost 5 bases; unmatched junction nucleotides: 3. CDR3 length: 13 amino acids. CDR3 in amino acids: CAWRDRPNEKLFF. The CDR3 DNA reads TGTGCCTGGAGGGACAGGCCGAATGAAAAACTGTTTTTT.

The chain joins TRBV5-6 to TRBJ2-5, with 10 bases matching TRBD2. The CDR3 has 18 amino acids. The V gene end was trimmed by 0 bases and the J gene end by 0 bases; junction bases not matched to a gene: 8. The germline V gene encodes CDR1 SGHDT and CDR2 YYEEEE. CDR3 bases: TGTGCCAGCAGCTTGGAGGAGGGTAGCGGGGGGTACCAAGAGACCCAGTACTTC. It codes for CASSLEEGSGGYQETQYF.

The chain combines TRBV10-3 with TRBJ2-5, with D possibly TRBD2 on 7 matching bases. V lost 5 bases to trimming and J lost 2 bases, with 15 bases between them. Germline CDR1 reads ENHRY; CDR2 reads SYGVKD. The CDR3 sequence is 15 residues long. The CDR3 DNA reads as TGTGCCATCAGTACTATCGGGGGGCAACAAGAGACCCAGTACTTC. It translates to CAISTIGGQQETQYF.

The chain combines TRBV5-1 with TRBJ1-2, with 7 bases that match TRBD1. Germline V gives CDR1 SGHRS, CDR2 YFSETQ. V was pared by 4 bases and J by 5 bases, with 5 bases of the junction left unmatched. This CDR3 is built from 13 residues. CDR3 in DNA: TGCGCCAGCAGCCCCCGGGACAGTTATGGCTACACCTTC. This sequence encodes CASSPRDSYGYTF.

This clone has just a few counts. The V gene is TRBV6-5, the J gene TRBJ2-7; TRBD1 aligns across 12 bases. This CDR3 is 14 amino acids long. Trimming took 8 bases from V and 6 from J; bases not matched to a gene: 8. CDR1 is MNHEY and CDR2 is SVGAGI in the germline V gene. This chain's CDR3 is CASEGRDRGREQYF. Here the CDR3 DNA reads TGTGCCAGCGAAGGCCGGGACAGGGGGCGCGAGCAGTACTTC.